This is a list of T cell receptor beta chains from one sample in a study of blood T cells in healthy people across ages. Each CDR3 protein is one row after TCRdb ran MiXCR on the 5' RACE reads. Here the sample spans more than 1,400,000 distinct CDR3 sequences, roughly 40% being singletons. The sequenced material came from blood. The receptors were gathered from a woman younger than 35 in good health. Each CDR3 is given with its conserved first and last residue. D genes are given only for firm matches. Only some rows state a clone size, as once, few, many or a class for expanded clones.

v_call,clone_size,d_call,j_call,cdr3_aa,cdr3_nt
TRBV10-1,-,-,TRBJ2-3,CASTQTRDGTQYF,TGCGCCAGCACTCAGACTAGAGACGGTACGCAGTATTTT
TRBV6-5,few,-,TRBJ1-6,CASSYLAGSGSPLHF,TGTGCCAGCAGTTACCTGGCTGGATCTGGTTCACCCCTCCACTTT
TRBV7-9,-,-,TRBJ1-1,CASSSQGFSTEAFF,TGTGCCAGCAGCTCGCAGGGCTTTAGCACTGAAGCTTTCTTT
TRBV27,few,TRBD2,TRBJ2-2,CASSSRSGRENTGELFF,TGTGCCAGCAGTTCCCGTAGCGGGAGGGAGAACACCGGGGAGCTGTTTTTT
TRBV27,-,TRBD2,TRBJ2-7,CASFPLAGGIYEQYF,TGTGCCAGCTTCCCCCTAGCGGGAGGCATCTACGAGCAGTACTTC
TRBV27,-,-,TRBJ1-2,CASSFTSFYGYTF,TGTGCCAGCAGTTTCACTTCCTTCTATGGCTACACCTTC
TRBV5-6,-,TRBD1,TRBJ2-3,CASSHSFRGPDTQYF,TGTGCCAGCAGCCATTCGTTTAGGGGGCCAGATACGCAGTATTTT
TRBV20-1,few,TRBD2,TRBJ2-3,CSALGLAGVTDTQYF,TGCAGTGCATTGGGACTAGCGGGGGTCACAGATACGCAGTATTTT
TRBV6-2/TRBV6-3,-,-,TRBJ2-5,CASTRIDRSRETQYF,TGTGCCAGCACCAGAATCGACAGGTCCAGAGAGACCCAGTACTTC
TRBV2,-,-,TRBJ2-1,CASSTDSTGGQFF,TGTGCCAGCAGTACAGACAGCACCGGGGGCCAGTTCTTC
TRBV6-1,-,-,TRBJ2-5,CASPTTLQAVQETQYF,TGTGCCAGCCCTACAACCTTACAAGCGGTACAAGAGACCCAGTACTTC
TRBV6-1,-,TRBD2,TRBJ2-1,CASTPGGGRLASNEQFF,TGTGCCAGCACCCCGGGCGGAGGGCGACTAGCAAGCAATGAGCAGTTCTTC
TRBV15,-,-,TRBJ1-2,CATSRDIYGYTF,TGTGCCACCAGCAGGGACATCTATGGCTACACCTTC
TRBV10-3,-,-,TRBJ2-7,CATALPSYEQYF,TGTGCCACCGCTCTCCCCTCCTACGAGCAGTACTTC
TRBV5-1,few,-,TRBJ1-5,CASSLGGDLSQPQHF,TGCGCCAGCAGCTTGGGAGGGGATTTATCTCAGCCCCAGCATTTT
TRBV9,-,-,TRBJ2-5,CASSRRGLQETQYF,TGTGCCAGCAGCCGCCGGGGCCTCCAAGAGACCCAGTACTTC
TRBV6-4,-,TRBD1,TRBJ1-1,CASSSSRGLGNTEAFF,TGTGCCAGCAGCTCAAGCAGGGGGCTGGGGAACACTGAAGCTTTCTTT
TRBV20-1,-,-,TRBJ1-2,CSARDFREGGYGYTF,TGCAGTGCTAGAGATTTCAGGGAAGGCGGCTATGGCTACACCTTC
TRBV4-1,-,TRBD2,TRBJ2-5,CASSQGPLRGVQETQYF,TGCGCCAGCAGCCAAGGACCCCTCCGGGGGGTCCAAGAGACCCAGTACTTC
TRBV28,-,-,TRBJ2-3,CASSLRPNWVDTQYF,TGTGCCAGCAGTCTCCGACCCAATTGGGTCGATACGCAGTATTTT
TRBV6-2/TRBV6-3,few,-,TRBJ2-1,CASSYSLLGAHNEQFF,TGTGCCAGCAGTTACAGTCTCCTTGGAGCACACAATGAGCAGTTCTTC
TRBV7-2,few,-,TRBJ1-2,CASLWAGTYTF,TGTGCCAGCTTATGGGCGGGGACCTACACCTTC
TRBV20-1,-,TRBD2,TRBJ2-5,CSASAWTSGFGETQYF,TGCAGTGCTTCCGCCTGGACTAGCGGGTTTGGGGAGACCCAGTACTTC
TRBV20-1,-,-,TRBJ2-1,CSASAGNEQFF,TGCAGTGCTTCGGCAGGGAATGAGCAGTTCTTC
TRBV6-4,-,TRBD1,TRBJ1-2,CASRQQGSYGYTF,TGTGCCAGCAGACAACAGGGGTCGTATGGCTACACCTTC
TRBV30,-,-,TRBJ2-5,CAFRRDGRQETQYF,TGTGCCTTTCGCCGGGACGGGCGGCAAGAGACCCAGTACTTC
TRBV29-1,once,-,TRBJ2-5,CSVAIGPMEQYF,TGCAGCGTCGCTATAGGGCCTATGGAGCAGTACTTC
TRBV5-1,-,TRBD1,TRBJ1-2,CASGSGQGSNYGYTF,TGCGCCAGCGGATCAGGACAGGGATCTAACTATGGCTACACCTTC
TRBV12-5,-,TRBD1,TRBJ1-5,CASYRGPSNQPQHF,TGTGCTAGTTACAGGGGACCGAGCAATCAGCCCCAGCATTTT
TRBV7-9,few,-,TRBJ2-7,CASSPDRGPQYYEQYF,TGTGCCAGCAGCCCTGATCGCGGGCCCCAGTACTACGAGCAGTACTTC
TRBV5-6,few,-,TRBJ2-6,CASSLDSWPGANVLTF,TGTGCCAGCAGCTTGGACAGCTGGCCTGGGGCCAACGTCCTGACTTTC
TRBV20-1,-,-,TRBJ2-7,CSARGVGRDSYEQYF,TGCAGTGCTAGAGGAGTGGGCAGGGACTCCTACGAGCAGTACTTC
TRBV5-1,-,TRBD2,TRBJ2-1,CASSLFRLAGGPYNEQFF,TGCGCCAGCAGCTTGTTTCGGCTAGCGGGGGGGCCGTACAATGAGCAGTTCTTC
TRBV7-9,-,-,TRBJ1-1,CASSLAVRLDTEAFF,TGTGCCAGCAGCTTAGCCGTCAGGCTTGACACTGAAGCTTTCTTT
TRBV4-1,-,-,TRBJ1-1,CASSHGEERLNTEAFF,TGCGCCAGCAGCCATGGTGAGGAGCGGTTGAACACTGAAGCTTTCTTT
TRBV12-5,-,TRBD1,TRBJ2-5,CASGHGQGRPETQYF,TGTGCTAGTGGCCACGGACAGGGTCGACCGGAGACCCAGTACTTC
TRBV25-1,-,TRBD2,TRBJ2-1,CASSEFQGGRASGNEQFF,TGTGCCAGCAGTGAATTTCAGGGCGGGAGGGCCTCTGGGAATGAGCAGTTCTTC
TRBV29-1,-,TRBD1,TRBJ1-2,CSVEAQGEDYGYTF,TGCAGCGTTGAAGCACAGGGGGAAGACTATGGCTACACCTTC
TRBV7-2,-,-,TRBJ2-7,CASSPGPSYNEQYF,TGTGCCAGCAGCCCCGGGCCCTCCTACAATGAGCAGTACTTC
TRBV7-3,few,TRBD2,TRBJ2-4,CASSPSGGEEQYF,TGTGCCAGCAGCCCTAGCGGGGGGGAAGAGCAGTACTTC
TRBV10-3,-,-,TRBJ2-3,CAISESDSPDTQYF,TGTGCCATCAGTGAGTCGGATTCTCCAGATACGCAGTATTTT
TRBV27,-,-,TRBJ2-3,CASSPGRLTDTQYF,TGTGCCAGCAGCCCGGGACGGCTCACAGATACGCAGTATTTT
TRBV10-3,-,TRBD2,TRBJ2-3,CAISQRGGQDTQYF,TGTGCCATCAGCCAACGGGGGGGCCAAGATACGCAGTATTTT
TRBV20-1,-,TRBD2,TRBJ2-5,CSARDTRESVRETQYF,TGCAGTGCTAGAGATACGCGGGAGTCGGTCCGGGAGACCCAGTACTTC
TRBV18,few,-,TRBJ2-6,CASSPVGTGANVLTF,TGTGCCAGCTCACCTGTGGGGACTGGGGCCAACGTCCTGACTTTC
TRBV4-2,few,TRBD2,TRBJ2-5,CASSHLYSGEETQYF,TGTGCCAGCAGCCACCTGTATAGCGGGGAAGAGACCCAGTACTTC
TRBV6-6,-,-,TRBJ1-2,CASSTSGGVVYGYTF,TGTGCCAGCAGTACCTCCGGAGGGGTTGTCTATGGCTACACCTTC
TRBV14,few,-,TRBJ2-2,CASSRLNTHGNTGELFF,TGTGCCAGCAGCCGCCTAAATACTCACGGGAACACCGGGGAGCTGTTTTTT
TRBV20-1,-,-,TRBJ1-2,CSAAPQGSAGCTF,TGCAGTGCAGCCCCCCAGGGATCGGCGGGCTGCACCTTC
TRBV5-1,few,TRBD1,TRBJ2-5,CASFQGASPQETQYF,TGCGCCAGTTTCCAGGGGGCTAGCCCACAAGAGACCCAGTACTTC
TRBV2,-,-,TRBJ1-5,CASTRAADSNQPQHF,TGTGCCAGCACCCGCGCGGCGGATAGCAATCAGCCCCAGCATTTT
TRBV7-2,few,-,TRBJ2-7,CASSCGDTYEQYF,TGTGCCAGCAGCTGCGGGGATACCTACGAGCAGTACTTC
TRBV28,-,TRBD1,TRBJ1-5,CASSLTEADRAADQPQHF,TGTGCCAGCAGTTTAACGGAAGCGGACAGGGCGGCGGATCAGCCCCAGCATTTT
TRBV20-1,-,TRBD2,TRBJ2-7,CSARGPSGRLGPPPYEQYF,TGCAGTGCTAGAGGTCCTAGCGGGAGGCTAGGGCCCCCCCCCTACGAGCAGTACTTC